Each of the 14 T cell receptor beta chains below was sequenced from the same sample in a study of identical twins. TCRdb recomputed calls from the 5' RACE reads with MiXCR, one row per CDR3 protein. The sample has 450,000 or so distinct CDR3 sequences; 11% to 15% are singletons. In addition, the sample was reused for a study of yellow fever vaccine responses in identical twins.

Sequenced material: CD4+ T cells sorted from blood. The source of these receptors is a woman between 18 and 29 years old in good health.

This clonotype was seen more than once but under ten times. The chain uses TRBV28 and TRBJ2-7; TRBD2 matches 10 bases. The CDR3 runs 14 residues. V was pared by 3 bases and J by 4 bases, with 3 bases of the junction left unmatched. The germline CDR1 and CDR2 sequences are MDHEN and SYDVKM. CDR3 region: CASSFLAGVYEQYF. For the CDR3, the DNA is TGTGCCAGCAGTTTCCTAGCGGGAGTATACGAGCAGTACTTC.

V usage is TRBV11-2 and J usage is TRBJ2-2; the D gene is possibly TRBD2 (6 bases). Trimming pared 2 bases from V and 3 bases from J, leaving 13 bases between. This CDR3 comprises 16 residues. Looked up from germline, CDR1 is SGHAT and CDR2 is FQNNGV. CDR3 loop: CASSLLRDLHTGELFF. The CDR3 DNA reads TGTGCCAGCAGCTTACTCCGGGACTTACACACCGGGGAGCTGTTTTTT.

This clonotype has only a few counts. The chain uses TRBV29-1 and TRBJ1-1; possibly TRBD1 for D (6 bases). This CDR3 has 12 amino acids. V lost 6 bases and J 3 bases, leaving 11 bases between the germline ends. In germline, CDR1 is SQVTM, CDR2 ANQGSEA. The CDR3 DNA sequence: TGCAGCGTCTACAGGGTGGACACTGAAGCTTTCTTT. Translating gives CSVYRVDTEAFF.

This chain connects TRBV5-1 to TRBJ2-7; tentatively, D is TRBD1 (6 bases). Deletions cut 2 bases from V and 5 bases from J, with 14 bases between. Germline assignment: CDR1 SGHRS and CDR2 YFSETQ. The CDR3 contains 14 residues. The CDR3 sequence: CASSFKQGLDEQYF. The CDR3 DNA sequence: TGCGCCAGCAGCTTTAAACAGGGCTTGGACGAGCAGTACTTC.

In its sample, this clonotype was seen many times. The gene calls are TRBV5-6 and TRBJ1-1, with no clear D. The CDR3 is made up of 13 amino acids. The germline V and J ends were trimmed by 4 bases and 1 base, with 8 bases remaining between them. Germline CDR1 and CDR2: SGHDT and YYEEEE. In DNA form, the CDR3 reads TGTGCCAGCAGCGGAGGGAGGAACACTGAAGCTTTCTTT. Translation: CASSGGRNTEAFF.

This clonotype has ten or more counts. The chain is built from TRBV2 and TRBJ2-2, with D perhaps TRBD1 (6 bases). In germline, CDR1 is SNHLY, CDR2 FYNNEI. The CDR3 is made up of 14 amino acids. The V and J ends lost 7 bases and 2 bases respectively, with 11 bases between them. CDR3 in DNA: TGTGCCAGCATTCCGGACAGAAACACCGGGGAGCTGTTTTTT. It is translated as CASIPDRNTGELFF.

This rearrangement joins TRBV10-1 to TRBJ2-1, with 8 bases that match TRBD2. Germline V gene lookup returns CDR1 WNHNN and CDR2 SYGVQD (reference sequence). The CDR3 has 15 amino acids. V dropped 5 bases and J dropped 6; count of bases not matched to a gene: 9. CDR3 coding DNA: TGCGCCAGCAGTCGACCGGGACTAGACTTCAATGAGCAGTTCTTC. This gives the protein CASSRPGLDFNEQFF.

Ten or more counts support this clonotype. The J gene is TRBJ2-5, the V gene TRBV12-3 or TRBV12-4; D remains ambiguous. The CDR3 sequence is 13 residues long. The ends were cut back, 2 bases at V and 9 bases at J, with 13 bases in the middle. The CDR3 DNA follows: TGTGCCAGCAGTTTAACGGAACGAAGGGCCCAGTACTTC. Encoded protein: CASSLTERRAQYF.

This clonotype has a handful of counts. The V and J genes are TRBV6-1 and TRBJ2-7; 10 bases align to TRBD1. This CDR3 is built from 15 residues. The V and J ends lost 6 bases and 2 bases, in that order; junction bases with no gene match: 7. Germline assignment: CDR1 MNHNS and CDR2 SASEGT. The CDR3 spells CASRSGQGVTYEQYF. The DNA of the CDR3 is TGTGCCAGCAGGTCCGGACAGGGGGTAACCTACGAGCAGTACTTC.

The chain joins TRBV19 to TRBJ2-2, with a tentative D call TRBD1 (5 bases). This CDR3 contains 15 residues. Per germline, CDR1 LNHDA and CDR2 SQIVND (reference sequence). Trimming stripped 5 bases from V and 0 bases from J, with 10 bases between. CDR3 loop: CASSPRTTNTGELFF. The DNA of the CDR3 is TGTGCCAGTAGTCCCCGGACAACGAACACCGGGGAGCTGTTTTTT.

This clonotype was seen more than once but under ten times. One end of the junction fails to match germline, which may point to a read error. This sequence joins TRBV7-2 and TRBJ2-1, with 12 bases that match TRBD2. CDR3 length: 15 residues. The germline CDR1 and CDR2 sequences are SGHTA and FQGNSA. CDR3 amino acids: CASSVASGGADEQFF. DNA of the CDR3: TGTGCCAGCAGCGTAGCTAGCGGGGGGGCGGATGAGCAGTTCTTC.

This clonotype appeared a single time. V gene TRBV18 combines with J gene TRBJ2-1; 8 nucleotides line up with TRBD2. The CDR3 length is 15 residues. Germline V CDR1 and CDR2: KGHSH, LQKENI. With 3 bases clipped from V and 4 bases from J, the junction kept 5 bases outside the gene matches. CDR3 DNA sequence: TGTGCCAGCTCACCGGGACTAGGATCATACAATGAGCAGTTCTTC. It specifies CASSPGLGSYNEQFF.

This chain links TRBV28 with TRBJ2-1; possible D gene TRBD2, 6 bases. Trimming removed 5 bases from V and 9 bases from J, with 11 bases in between. Germline CDR1 and CDR2: MDHEN and SYDVKM. The CDR3 sequence is 12 residues long. CDR3 loop: CASSSGGSEQFF. Written as DNA, the CDR3 is TGTGCCAGCAGTAGTGGGGGGAGTGAGCAGTTCTTC. Drawing the rest from reference TRBV28 and TRBJ2-1, the complete variable domain is DVKVTQSSRYLVKRTGEKVFLECVQDMDHENMFWYRQDPGLGLRLIYFSYDVKMKEKGDIPEGYSVSREKKERFSLILESASTNQTSMYLCASSSGGSEQFFGPGTRLTVL.

This clonotype was counted many times. V usage is TRBV5-6 and J usage is TRBJ2-2, with D uncertain. There are 14 residues in the CDR3. The germline V gene encodes CDR1 SGHDT and CDR2 YYEEEE. Trimming left V 2 bases short and J 6 bases short, with 11 bases between. Here the CDR3 DNA reads TGTGCCAGCAGCTTAGAATACGGTGCCGGGGAGCTGTTTTTT. It is translated as CASSLEYGAGELFF.